These 19 T cell receptor beta chains share one sample of origin, sequenced in a study of CD8+CD57+ T cells in acquired aplastic anemia. Genomic DNA was employed as the template in profiling TCR beta VDJ and CDR3. In TCRdb, the reads were re-called with MiXCR into one record per CDR3 protein. The table records 100,000 to 120,000 distinct CDR3 sequences, less than 65% of them present only once. The source material was sorted CD4+, CD8+, or CD8+CD57+ T cells (not recorded which) from PBMCs. The receptors come from a human donor in good health, serving as a control.

CDR3 coding DNA: TGTGCCAGTAGTATGAAGCGGGGGGGCACAGATACGCAGTATTTT. Translated, it gives CASSMKRGGTDTQYF. The V gene is TRBV19, the J gene TRBJ2-3; TRBD2 matches 9 bases. Germline V gene data show CDR1 as LNHDA and CDR2 as SQIVND (reference sequence). The CDR3 length is 15 residues. Unmatched junction bases numbered 2, after V lost 3 bases and J lost 1 base.

This sequence joins TRBV2 and TRBJ1-2, with D perhaps TRBD1 (6 bases). The CDR3 has 14 residues. Trimming left V 2 bases short and J 5 bases short, with 12 bases between. The germline V gene encodes CDR1 SNHLY and CDR2 FYNNEI. CDR3 loop: CASSETGQLYGYTF. In DNA, the CDR3 is TGTGCCAGCAGTGAAACCGGACAGCTTTATGGCTACACCTTC. Full variable domain (missing parts from reference TRBV2 and TRBJ1-2): EPEVTQTPSHQVTQMGQEVILRCVPISNHLYFYWYRQILGQKVEFLVSFYNNEISEKSEIFDDQFSVERPDGSNFTLKIRSTKLEDSAMYFCASSETGQLYGYTFGSGTRLTVV.

The chain joins TRBV2 to TRBJ1-2; TRBD1 agrees at 8 bases. This CDR3 comprises 13 residues. The germline V gene encodes CDR1 SNHLY and CDR2 FYNNEI. The trim removed 3 bases at V and 10 bases at J, leaving 7 bases unmatched. CDR3 sequence: CASSEDRARDYTF. The CDR3 bases are TGTGCCAGCAGTGAGGACAGGGCCCGCGACTACACCTTC.

The genes are TRBV7-9 and TRBJ1-5; D ambiguous. CDR1 and CDR2 from the germline V gene are SEHNR and FQNEAQ (reference sequence). This CDR3 contains 13 residues. Trimming took off 5 bases at V and 4 bases at J, with 9 bases between the two ends. The CDR3 here is CASSTRPNQPQHF. As DNA, the CDR3 is TGTGCCAGCAGCACGCGCCCGAATCAGCCCCAGCATTTT.

This sequence joins TRBV25-1 and TRBJ2-7; TRBD1 aligns across 7 bases. J lost 2 bases, V lost 6 bases, and 13 bases had no gene match. CDR1 and CDR2 from the germline V gene are MGHDK and SYGVNS. This CDR3 has 16 residues. The CDR3, as DNA: TGTGCCAGCAGCCCCCCCCTGACAGGGCCTGCCTACGAGCAGTACTTC. The encoded protein is CASSPPLTGPAYEQYF.

The chain employs TRBV7-9 and TRBJ1-1; D remains ambiguous. Between the trimmed V and J ends, which lost 5 bases and 0 bases, there was a span of 7 bases. The CDR3 is 13 residues long. CDR1 is SEHNR and CDR2 is FQNEAQ in the germline V gene (reference sequence). CDR3: CASSRVLNTEAFF. The CDR3 DNA sequence: TGTGCCAGCAGCAGGGTGTTGAACACTGAAGCTTTCTTT.

The genes are TRBV15 and TRBJ1-1; the D is unclear. The CDR3 is made up of 13 amino acids. V gave up 0 bases and J gave up 7 bases, with 9 bases separating them. Germline lookup yields CDR1 LNHNV and CDR2 YYDKDF (reference sequence). The CDR3 sequence is CATSRDLPNEAFF. CDR3 nucleotide sequence: TGTGCCACCAGCAGAGATCTGCCTAATGAAGCTTTCTTT.

With respect to this clonotype: Because the CDR3 is missing its conserved closing phenylalanine or tryptophan, this is likely a read error. The rearrangement links TRBV10-2 to TRBJ1-2, with D perhaps matching TRBD1 (5 bases). The CDR3 is made up of 12 amino acids. CDR1 is WSHSY and CDR2 is SAAADI in the germline V gene. The germline V and J ends were trimmed by 7 bases and 3 bases, with 9 bases remaining between them. Here the CDR3 reads CASKDTDYGYTS. CDR3 DNA sequence: TGCGCCAGCAAGGACACCGACTATGGCTACACCTCC.

This clonotype was seen ten or more times. The gene calls are TRBV5-6 and TRBJ2-7; maybe TRBD2 (6 bases). Germline assignment: CDR1 SGHDT and CDR2 YYEEEE. There are 16 residues in the CDR3. V lost 0 bases to trimming and J lost 4 bases, with 17 bases between them. CDR3 in DNA: TGTGCCAGCAGCTTGGGATTCGGCAGGGAGGCTTACGAGCAGTACTTC. Its translation is CASSLGFGREAYEQYF. The variable domain in full, completed from reference TRBV5-6 and TRBJ2-7, reads DAGVTQSPTHLIKTRGQQVTLRCSPKSGHDTVSWYQQALGQGPQFIFQYYEEEERQRGNFPDRFSGHQFPNYSSELNVNALLLGDSALYLCASSLGFGREAYEQYFGPGTRLTVT.

To note about this clonotype: A read error may produce the germline difference seen at one junction end. The CDR3 DNA is TGTGCCAGCAGTGAGGGACAGGGGAATCAGCCCCAGCATTTT. Residues: CASSEGQGNQPQHF. The chain combines TRBV10-3 with TRBJ1-5; 10 bases align to TRBD1. This CDR3 contains 14 residues. Germline values: CDR1 ENHRY, CDR2 SYGVKD.

A single count supports this clonotype. The rearrangement uses TRBV9 and TRBJ1-2; D unresolved. Germline CDR1 and CDR2: SGDLS and YYNGEE. CDR3 length: 11 residues. V was trimmed by 0 bases and J by 6 bases, leaving 3 bases between them. The CDR3 spells CASSVGDGYTF. CDR3 sequence (DNA): TGTGCCAGCAGCGTAGGGGATGGCTACACCTTC.

This clonotype showed up just a few times. V and J are TRBV15 and TRBJ2-7; TRBD1 agrees at 7 bases. The trim removed 6 bases at V and 5 bases at J, leaving 4 bases unmatched. The CDR3 covers 12 residues. The V gene's germline CDR1 is LNHNV and CDR2 YYDKDF (reference sequence). This CDR3 is CATSKGANEQYF. In DNA form, the CDR3 reads TGTGCCACCAGTAAGGGGGCTAACGAGCAGTACTTC.

The chain links TRBV6-1 to TRBJ1-4; the D gene is possibly TRBD1 (5 bases). The CDR3 covers 16 residues. The germline gives CDR1 MNHNS, CDR2 SASEGT. V was pared by 4 bases and J by 0 bases, with 12 bases between. The CDR3 coding sequence is TGTGCCAGCAGTGGAGGGACGCGTGCAACTAATGAAAAACTGTTTTTT. Its protein is CASSGGTRATNEKLFF.

The J gene is TRBJ2-7, the V gene TRBV7-6, with 9 nucleotides matching TRBD1. Germline V gene data show CDR1 as SGHVS and CDR2 as FNYEAQ. CDR3 length equals 14 residues. Trimming took 1 base from V and 7 from J; bases not matched to a gene: 5. The CDR3 spells CASSLGTGALEQYF. The CDR3 bases are TGTGCCAGCAGCTTAGGGACAGGGGCCTTAGAGCAGTACTTC.

The chain links TRBV29-1 to TRBJ2-1; 10 positions match TRBD2. Trimming at V came to 3 bases and at J to 6 bases, leaving 2 bases not matched to a gene. The CDR3 runs 13 residues. From germline, CDR1 is SQVTM and CDR2 ANQGSEA. The CDR3 nucleotides are TGCAGCGTTGAGAGCGGGGGGGCCAATGAGCAGTTCTTC. Its protein is CSVESGGANEQFF.

This clonotype occurred many times. This chain connects TRBV24-1 to TRBJ2-1; D call uncertain. Trimming removed 2 bases from V and 3 bases from J, with 10 bases in between. This CDR3 comprises 15 residues. Germline V gene sequence: CDR1 KGHDR, CDR2 SFDVKD. The CDR3 spells CATSDSPGDYNEQFF. The CDR3 nucleotides are TGTGCCACCAGTGATTCTCCGGGTGACTACAATGAGCAGTTCTTC.

This clonotype was observed at least ten times. With a much larger clone just one base away, this may be a read error. This sequence joins TRBV10-2 and TRBJ2-7; 10 bases fit TRBD1. Germline CDR1 reads WSHSY; CDR2 reads SAAADI. The CDR3 spans 15 residues. The CDR3 DNA sequence: TGCGCCAGCAGGGGTTGGGACAGGGGTTCCTACGAGCGGTACTTC. Its translation is CASRGWDRGSYERYF.

This clonotype was recorded once. The chain joins TRBV15 to TRBJ2-7; TRBD1 aligns across 8 bases. The V and J ends lost 7 bases and 3 bases, in that order; junction bases with no gene match: 5. This CDR3 contains 13 residues. Germline V gene lookup returns CDR1 LNHNV and CDR2 YYDKDF (reference sequence). The CDR3 here is CATTRGRLYEQYF. In DNA, the CDR3 is TGTGCCACCACCAGGGGGCGCCTCTACGAGCAGTACTTC.

V and J are TRBV25-1 and TRBJ2-7, with D maybe TRBD2 (5 bases). The germline gives CDR1 MGHDK, CDR2 SYGVNS. This CDR3 has 13 residues. Trimming cost V 4 bases and J 3 bases, with 10 bases left between them. The CDR3: CASSAHGGYEQYF. The CDR3 DNA reads as TGTGCCAGCAGTGCACATGGAGGCTACGAGCAGTACTTC.